This TCR beta chain derives from a study of T cell repertoires in cytomegalovirus infection. Overall study context: Alongside well-studied HLA-B-restricted CMV epitopes, recently identified HLA-C-restricted CMV epitopes were also used.

For this clonotype: Its antigen remains unidentified.

Using its own MiXCR run on the reads, TCRdb lists one record per CDR3 protein. The repertoire holds 360,000 or so distinct CDR3 sequences, roughly a third seen once, with roughly 14% in the top ten. Study-wide points: Using cumulative public TCR beta family frequency, the authors identified those who carried CMV together with the relevant HLA.

The source was cultured PBMCs, collected from culture after CMV antigen stimulation. The TCR sequence derives from a human donor in good health (CMV status not recorded). Some clones in this sample may be carry-over from other donors' samples.

The CDR3 DNA sequence: TGTGCCAGTAGTATTGGAGCGGGAGGGCTCGATGAGCAGTTCTTC. Protein: CASSIGAGGLDEQFF. This rearrangement joins TRBV19 to TRBJ2-1; 10 bases line up with TRBD2. The J segment lost 8 bases and the V segment lost 3 bases, leaving 7 bases of the junction unmatched. This CDR3 has 15 residues. Germline V gives CDR1 LNHDA, CDR2 SQIVND (reference sequence).